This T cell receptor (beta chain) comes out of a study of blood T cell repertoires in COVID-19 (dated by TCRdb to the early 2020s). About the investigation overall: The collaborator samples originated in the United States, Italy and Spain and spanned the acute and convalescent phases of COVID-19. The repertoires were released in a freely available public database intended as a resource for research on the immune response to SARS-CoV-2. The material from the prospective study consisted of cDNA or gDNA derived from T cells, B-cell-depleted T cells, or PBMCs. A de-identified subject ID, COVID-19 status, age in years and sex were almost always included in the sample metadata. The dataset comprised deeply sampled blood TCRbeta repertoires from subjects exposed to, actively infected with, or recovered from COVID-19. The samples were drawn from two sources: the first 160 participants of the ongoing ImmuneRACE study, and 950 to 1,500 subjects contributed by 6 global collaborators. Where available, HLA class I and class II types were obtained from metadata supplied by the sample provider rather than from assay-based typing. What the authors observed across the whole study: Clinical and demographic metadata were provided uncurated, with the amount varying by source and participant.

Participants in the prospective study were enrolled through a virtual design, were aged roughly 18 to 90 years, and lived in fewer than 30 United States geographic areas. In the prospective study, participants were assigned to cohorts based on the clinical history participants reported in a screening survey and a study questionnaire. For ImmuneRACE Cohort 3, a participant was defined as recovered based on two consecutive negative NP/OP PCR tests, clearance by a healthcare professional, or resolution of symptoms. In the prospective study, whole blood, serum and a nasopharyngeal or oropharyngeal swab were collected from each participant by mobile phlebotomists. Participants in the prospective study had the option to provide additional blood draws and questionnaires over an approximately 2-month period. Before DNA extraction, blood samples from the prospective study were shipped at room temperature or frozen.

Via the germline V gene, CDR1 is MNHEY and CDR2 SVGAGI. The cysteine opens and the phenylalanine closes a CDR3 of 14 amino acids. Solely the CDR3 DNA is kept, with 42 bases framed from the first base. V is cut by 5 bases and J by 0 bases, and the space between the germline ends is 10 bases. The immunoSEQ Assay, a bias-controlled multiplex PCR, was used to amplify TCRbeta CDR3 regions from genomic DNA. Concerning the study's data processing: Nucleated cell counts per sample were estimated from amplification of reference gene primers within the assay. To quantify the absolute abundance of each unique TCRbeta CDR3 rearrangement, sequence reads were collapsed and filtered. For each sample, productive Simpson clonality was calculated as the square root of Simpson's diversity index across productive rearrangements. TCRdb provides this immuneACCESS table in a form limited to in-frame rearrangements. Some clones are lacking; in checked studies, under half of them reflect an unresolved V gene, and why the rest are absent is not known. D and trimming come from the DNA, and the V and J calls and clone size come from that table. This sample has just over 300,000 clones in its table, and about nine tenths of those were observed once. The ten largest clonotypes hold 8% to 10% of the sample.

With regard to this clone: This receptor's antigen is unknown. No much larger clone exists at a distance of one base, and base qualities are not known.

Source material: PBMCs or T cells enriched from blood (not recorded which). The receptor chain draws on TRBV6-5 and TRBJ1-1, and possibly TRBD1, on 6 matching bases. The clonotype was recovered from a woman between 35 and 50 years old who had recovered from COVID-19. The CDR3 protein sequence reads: CASSKDSLNTEAFF. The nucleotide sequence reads TGTGCCAGCAGTAAGGACAGTTTGAACACTGAAGCTTTCTTT.